This T cell receptor beta chain was captured in a study of identifying expanded T cells in peripheral blood. Study outcomes and limitations: Clone count variance between approximately 2-week samples rose with total template count. Over approximately two and four weeks, about 15 and 19 clones changed, versus around 1.2 between replicates.

No infections or other immune events were documented during collection. The repertoire was sequenced with immunoSEQ multiplex PCR; TCRdb's copy has only in-frame clones and lacks some. The sample yields around 80,000 clones, under 90% seen once. Per germline, CDR1 SGHTA and CDR2 FQGTGA. This CDR3 is built from 13 residues. V lost 5 bases and J lost 5, with 12 bases in between. On this clone: The target antigen is unknown.

The material sequenced was blood. The sequence was collected from a person aged 18 to 70 in good health. This chain links TRBV7-3 with TRBJ2-5, with D hard to call. CDR3 DNA sequence: TGTGCCAGCAGCCCCGGACCCTCGGAGACCCAGTACTTC. This sequence encodes CASSPGPSETQYF.